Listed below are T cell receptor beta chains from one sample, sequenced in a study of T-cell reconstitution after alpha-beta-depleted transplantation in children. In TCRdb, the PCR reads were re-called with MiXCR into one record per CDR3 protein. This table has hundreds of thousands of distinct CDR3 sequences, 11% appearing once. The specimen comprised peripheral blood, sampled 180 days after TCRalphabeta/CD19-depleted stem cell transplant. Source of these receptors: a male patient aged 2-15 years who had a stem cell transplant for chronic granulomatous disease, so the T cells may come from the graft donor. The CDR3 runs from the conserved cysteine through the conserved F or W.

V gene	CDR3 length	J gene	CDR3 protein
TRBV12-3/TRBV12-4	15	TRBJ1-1	CASSPTGTGAPEAFF
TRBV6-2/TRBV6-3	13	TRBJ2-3	CASSYTGADTQYF
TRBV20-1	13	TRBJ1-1	CSVTGQTNTEAFF
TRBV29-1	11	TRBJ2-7	CSVSGPYEQYF
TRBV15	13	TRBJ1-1	CATSTGSYTEAFF
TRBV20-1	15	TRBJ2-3	CSASGGKGVADTQYF
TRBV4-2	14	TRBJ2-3	CASSRDAIADTQYF
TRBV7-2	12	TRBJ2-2	CASSLGPRELFF
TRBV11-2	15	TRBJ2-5	CASSLVSGRQETQYF
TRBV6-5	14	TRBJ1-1	CASSYNGGHTEAFF
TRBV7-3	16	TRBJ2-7	CASSKTGTSGSYEQYF
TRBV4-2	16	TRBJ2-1	CASSQEPSGGHDEQFF
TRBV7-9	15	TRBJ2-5	CASSPTAGVRETQYF
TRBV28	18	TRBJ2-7	CASNYRGISGSYNYEQYF
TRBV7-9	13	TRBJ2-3	CASRNRRIDTQYF
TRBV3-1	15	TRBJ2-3	CASSQLAGGTDTQYF
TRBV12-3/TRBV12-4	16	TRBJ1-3	CASSPRKGAKGNTIYF
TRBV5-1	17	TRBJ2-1	CASSLASLALGSNEQFF
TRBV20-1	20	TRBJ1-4	CSANGPLTGIREPLREKLFF
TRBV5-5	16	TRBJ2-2	CASIAGQSFPDGELFF
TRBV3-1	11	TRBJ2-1	CASSQRGEQFF
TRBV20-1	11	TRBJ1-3	CSAYGGNTIYF
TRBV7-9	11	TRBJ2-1	CASREGYEQFF
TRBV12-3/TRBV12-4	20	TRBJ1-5	CASSLIRDRGRGGGNQPQHF
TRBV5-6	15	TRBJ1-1	CASSRRQGRNTEAFF
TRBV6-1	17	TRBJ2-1	CASSETSGRALYNEQFF
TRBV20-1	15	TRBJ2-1	CSARHRDSTYNEQFF
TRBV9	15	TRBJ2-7	CASSVAGLAGDEQYF
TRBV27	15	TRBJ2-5	CASTPFGGDQETQYF
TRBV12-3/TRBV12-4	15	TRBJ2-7	CASSPYFGRDYEQYF
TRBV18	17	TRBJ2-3	CASSPLRQPFGTDTQYF
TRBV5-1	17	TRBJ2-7	CASTSSSKGRLSYEQYF
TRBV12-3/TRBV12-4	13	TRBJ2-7	CASSSAVFHEQYF
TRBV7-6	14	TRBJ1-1	CASRALGGRTEAFF
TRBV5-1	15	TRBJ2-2	CASSLEGLSTGELFF
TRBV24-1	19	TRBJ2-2	CATSDQTSDFDLSPGELFF
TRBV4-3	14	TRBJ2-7	CASSQGLLFYEQYF
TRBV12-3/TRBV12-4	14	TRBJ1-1	CASSFTGVNTEAFF
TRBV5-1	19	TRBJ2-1	CASSKSGLAGGTSYNEQFF
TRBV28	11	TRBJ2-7	CASSPGHEQYF
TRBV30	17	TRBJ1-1	CAWSAGVIRGGGTEAFF
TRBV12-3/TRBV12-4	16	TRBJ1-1	CASSFPPRGLNTEAFF
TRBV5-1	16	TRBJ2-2	CASSLVAEVLAGELFF
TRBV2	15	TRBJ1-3	CASKESPGSGNTIYF
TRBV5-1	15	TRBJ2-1	CASSLKTSGYNEQFF
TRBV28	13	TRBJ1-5	CASSFRGSQPQHF
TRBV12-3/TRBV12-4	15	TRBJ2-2	CASSRGQGVTGELFF
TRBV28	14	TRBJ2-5	CASSQAQAQETQYF
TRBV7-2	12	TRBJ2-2	CASSLFGGELFF
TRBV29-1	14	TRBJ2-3	CSAPTSGGPDTQYF